This T cell receptor beta chain was recovered during a study of T cell clusters in autoimmune cytopenias. TRB amplification used approximately 250 ng of peripheral blood genomic DNA. One tube held mixed TRB-A and TRB-B primer pools for touch-down PCR. TCRdb re-called the multiplex PCR reads and gives one entry per CDR3 protein, without DNA. Here the sample table reports about 6,000 distinct CDR3 sequences. CDR3 length: 15 amino acids. Germline V gene data show CDR1 as DFQATT and CDR2 as SNEGSKA (reference sequence). The sequenced sample consisted of peripheral blood. The chain has TRBV20-1 and TRBJ2-7; the TRBD1 assignment by TCRdb is unverifiable without DNA. The sequence came from a human donor with an autoimmune cytopenia or autoimmune hepatitis (not recorded which). The chain's CDR3 is CSARDLARTGVEQYF.